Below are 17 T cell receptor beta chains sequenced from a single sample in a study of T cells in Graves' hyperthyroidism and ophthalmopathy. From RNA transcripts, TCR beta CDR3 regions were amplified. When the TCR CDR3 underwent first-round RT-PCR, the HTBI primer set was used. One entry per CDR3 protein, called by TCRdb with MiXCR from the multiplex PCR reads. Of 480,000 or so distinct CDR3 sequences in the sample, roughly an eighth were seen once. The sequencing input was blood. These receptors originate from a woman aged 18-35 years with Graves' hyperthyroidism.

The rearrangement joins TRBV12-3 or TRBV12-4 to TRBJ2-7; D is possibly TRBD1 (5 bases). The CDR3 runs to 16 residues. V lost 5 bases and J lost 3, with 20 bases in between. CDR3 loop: CASSQGPPPLNYEQYV. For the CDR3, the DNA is TGTGCCAGCAGTCAGGGCCCCCCCCCTTTGAACTACGAGCAGTACGTC.

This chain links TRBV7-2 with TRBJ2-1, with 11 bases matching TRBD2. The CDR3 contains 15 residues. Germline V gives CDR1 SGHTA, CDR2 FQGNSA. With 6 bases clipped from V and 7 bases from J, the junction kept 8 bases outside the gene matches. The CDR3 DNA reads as TGTGCCAGCAGATCCTTAGCGGGAGGGCCGAATGAGCAGTTCTTC. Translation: CASRSLAGGPNEQFF.

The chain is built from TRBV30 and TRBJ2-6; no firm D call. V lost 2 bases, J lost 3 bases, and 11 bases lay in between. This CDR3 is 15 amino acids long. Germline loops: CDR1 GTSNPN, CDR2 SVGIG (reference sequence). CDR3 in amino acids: CAWSLDGLGANVLTF. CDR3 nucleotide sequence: TGTGCCTGGAGTCTGGACGGTCTTGGGGCCAACGTCCTGACTTTC.

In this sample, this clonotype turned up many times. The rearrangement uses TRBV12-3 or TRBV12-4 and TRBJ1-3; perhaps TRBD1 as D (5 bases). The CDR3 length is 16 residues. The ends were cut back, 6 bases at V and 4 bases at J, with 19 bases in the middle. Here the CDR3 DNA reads TGTGCCAGCAGGCGACCGTCAGGAGGGGTCGGAAACACCATATATTTT. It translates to CASRRPSGGVGNTIYF.

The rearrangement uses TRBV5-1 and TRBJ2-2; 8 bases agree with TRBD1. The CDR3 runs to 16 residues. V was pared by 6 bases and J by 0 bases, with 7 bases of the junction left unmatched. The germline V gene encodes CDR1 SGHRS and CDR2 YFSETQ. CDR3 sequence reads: CASKDRGGSNTGELFF. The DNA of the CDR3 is TGCGCCAGCAAAGACAGGGGAGGTTCGAACACCGGGGAGCTGTTTTTT.

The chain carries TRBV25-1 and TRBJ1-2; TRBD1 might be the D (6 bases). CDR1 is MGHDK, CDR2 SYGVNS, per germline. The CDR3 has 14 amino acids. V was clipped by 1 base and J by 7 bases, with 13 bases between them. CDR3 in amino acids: CASSEWDKLVGYTF. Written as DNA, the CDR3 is TGTGCCAGCAGTGAATGGGACAAGCTCGTTGGCTACACCTTC.

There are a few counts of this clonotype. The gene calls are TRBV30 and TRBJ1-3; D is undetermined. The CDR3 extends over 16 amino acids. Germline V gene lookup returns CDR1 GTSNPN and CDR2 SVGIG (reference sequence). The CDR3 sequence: CASPLEGVSSGNTIYF. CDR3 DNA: TGTGCTTCCCCCTTAGAGGGCGTAAGCTCTGGAAACACCATATATTTT.

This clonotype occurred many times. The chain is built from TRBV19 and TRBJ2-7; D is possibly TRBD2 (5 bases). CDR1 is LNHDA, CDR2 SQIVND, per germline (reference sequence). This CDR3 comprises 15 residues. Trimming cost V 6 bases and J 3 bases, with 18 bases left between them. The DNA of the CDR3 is TGTGCCAGTAGGGCAAGGCATAGTAGCGTCTACGAGCAGTACTTC. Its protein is CASRARHSSVYEQYF.

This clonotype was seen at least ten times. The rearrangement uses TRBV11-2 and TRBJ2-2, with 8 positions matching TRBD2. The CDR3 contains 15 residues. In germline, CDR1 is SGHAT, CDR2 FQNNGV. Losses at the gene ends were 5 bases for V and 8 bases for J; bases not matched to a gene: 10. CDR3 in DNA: TGTGCCAGCAGCAACGGCTTAGCGGGACCTGGGGAGCTGTTTTTT. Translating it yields CASSNGLAGPGELFF.

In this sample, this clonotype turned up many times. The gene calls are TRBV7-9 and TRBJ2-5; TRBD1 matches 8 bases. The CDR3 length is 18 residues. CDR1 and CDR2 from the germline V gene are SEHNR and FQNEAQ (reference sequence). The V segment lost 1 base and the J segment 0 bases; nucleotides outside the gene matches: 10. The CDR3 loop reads CASSLEDRGKLYQETQYF. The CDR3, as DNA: TGTGCCAGCAGCTTAGAAGACAGGGGTAAACTATACCAAGAGACCCAGTACTTC.

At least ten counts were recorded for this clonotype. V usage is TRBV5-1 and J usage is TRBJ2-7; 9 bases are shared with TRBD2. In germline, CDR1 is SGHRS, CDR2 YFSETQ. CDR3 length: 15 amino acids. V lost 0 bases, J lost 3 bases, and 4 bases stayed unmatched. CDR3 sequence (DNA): TGCGCCAGCAGCTTGGGTAGCGGGGGAAACTACGAGCAGTACGTC. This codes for CASSLGSGGNYEQYV.

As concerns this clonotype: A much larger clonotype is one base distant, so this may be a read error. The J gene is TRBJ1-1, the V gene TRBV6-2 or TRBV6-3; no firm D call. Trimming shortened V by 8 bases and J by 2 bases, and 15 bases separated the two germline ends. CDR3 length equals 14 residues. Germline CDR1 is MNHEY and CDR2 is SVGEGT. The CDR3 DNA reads TGTGCCAGCCCCCGGGGTCCTAGCAACACTGAAGCTTTCTTT. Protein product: CASPRGPSNTEAFF.

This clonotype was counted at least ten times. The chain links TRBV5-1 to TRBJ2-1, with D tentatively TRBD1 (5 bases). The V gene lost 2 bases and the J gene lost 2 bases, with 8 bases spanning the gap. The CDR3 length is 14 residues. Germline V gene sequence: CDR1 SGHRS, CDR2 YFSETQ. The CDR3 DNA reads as TGCGCCAGCAGCTTCCAGGGCCCCTACAATGAGCAGTTCTTC. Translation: CASSFQGPYNEQFF.

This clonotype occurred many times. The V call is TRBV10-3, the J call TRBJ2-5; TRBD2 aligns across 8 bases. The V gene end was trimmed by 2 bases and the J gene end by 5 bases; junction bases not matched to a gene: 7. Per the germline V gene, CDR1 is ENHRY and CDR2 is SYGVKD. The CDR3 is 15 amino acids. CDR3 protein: CAISEPREGPETQYF. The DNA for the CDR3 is TGTGCCATCAGTGAGCCCCGGGAGGGCCCTGAGACCCAGTACTTC.

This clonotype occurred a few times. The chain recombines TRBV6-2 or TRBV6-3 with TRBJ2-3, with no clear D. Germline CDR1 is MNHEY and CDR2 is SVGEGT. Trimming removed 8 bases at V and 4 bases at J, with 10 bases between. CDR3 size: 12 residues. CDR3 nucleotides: TGTGCCAGCGGAAAATACGCAGATACGCAGTATTTT. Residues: CASGKYADTQYF.

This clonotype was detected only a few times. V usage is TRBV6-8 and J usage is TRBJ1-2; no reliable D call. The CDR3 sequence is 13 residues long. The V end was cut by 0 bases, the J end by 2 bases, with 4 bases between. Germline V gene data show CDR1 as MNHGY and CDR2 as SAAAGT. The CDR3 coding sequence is TGTGCCAGCAGTTACTCCACGAACTATGGCTACACCTTC. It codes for CASSYSTNYGYTF.

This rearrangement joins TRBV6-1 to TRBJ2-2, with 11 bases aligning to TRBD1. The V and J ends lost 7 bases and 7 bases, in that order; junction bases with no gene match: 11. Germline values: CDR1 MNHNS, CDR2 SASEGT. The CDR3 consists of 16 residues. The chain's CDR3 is CASNPEGTGGVGELFF. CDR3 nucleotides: TGTGCCAGCAACCCAGAGGGGACAGGGGGGGTCGGGGAGCTGTTTTTT.